The sequence of this TCR beta chain was determined in a study of OX40 agonist ivuxolimab in advanced cancers. General study points: At doses 0.1 to 3.0 mg/kg, CD4+ and CD8+ clones expanded.

The assay was immunoSEQ multiplex PCR, and TCRdb's table has in-frame clones only and misses some. The sample includes nearly 110,000 clones, around 90% of them seen just once. In germline, CDR1 is GTSNPN, CDR2 SVGIG (reference sequence). CDR3 length equals 14 residues. On this clone itself: Antigen specificity is unknown.

The genes are TRBV30 and TRBJ2-5; D possibly corresponds to TRBD1 (5 bases). The J call may be mistaken, given a closer DNA end match to TRBJ2-7. Specimen: CD4+ or CD8+ T cells sorted from blood, collected in a trial of the OX40 agonist ivuxolimab. This clonotype originated in an adult with an advanced solid tumor such as melanoma, head and neck, liver or kidney cancer. The CDR3 is CAWTTGVGAYEQYF. CDR3 nucleotide sequence: TGTGCCTGGACCACCGGAGTAGGGGCCTACGAGCAGTACTTC.